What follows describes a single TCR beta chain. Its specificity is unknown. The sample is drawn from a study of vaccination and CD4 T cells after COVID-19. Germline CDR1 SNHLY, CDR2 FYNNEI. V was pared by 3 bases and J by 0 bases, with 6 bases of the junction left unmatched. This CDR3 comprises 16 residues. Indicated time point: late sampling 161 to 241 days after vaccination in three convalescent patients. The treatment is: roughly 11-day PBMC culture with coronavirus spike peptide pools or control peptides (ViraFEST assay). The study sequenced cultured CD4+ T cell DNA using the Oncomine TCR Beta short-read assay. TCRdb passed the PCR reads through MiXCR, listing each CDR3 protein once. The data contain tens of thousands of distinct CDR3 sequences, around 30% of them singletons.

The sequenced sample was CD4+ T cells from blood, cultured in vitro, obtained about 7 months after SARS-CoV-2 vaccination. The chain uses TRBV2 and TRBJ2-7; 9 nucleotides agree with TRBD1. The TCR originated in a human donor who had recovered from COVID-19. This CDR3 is CASSEDLGQGSYEQYF. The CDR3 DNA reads TGTGCCAGCAGTGAGGACCTGGGACAGGGCTCCTACGAGCAGTACTTC. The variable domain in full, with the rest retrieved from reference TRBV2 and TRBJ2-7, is EPEVTQTPSHQVTQMGQEVILRCVPISNHLYFYWYRQILGQKVEFLVSFYNNEISEKSEIFDDQFSVERPDGSNFTLKIRSTKLEDSAMYFCASSEDLGQGSYEQYFGPGTRLTVT.